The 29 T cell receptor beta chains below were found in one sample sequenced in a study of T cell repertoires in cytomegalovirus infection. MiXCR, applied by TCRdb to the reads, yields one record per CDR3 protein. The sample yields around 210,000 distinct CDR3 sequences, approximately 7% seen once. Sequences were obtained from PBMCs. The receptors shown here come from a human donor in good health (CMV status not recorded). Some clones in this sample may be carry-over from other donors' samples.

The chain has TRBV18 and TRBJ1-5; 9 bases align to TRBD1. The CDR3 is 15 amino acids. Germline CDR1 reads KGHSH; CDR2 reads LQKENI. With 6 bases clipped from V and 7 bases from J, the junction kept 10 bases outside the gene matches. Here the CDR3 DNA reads TGTGCCAGCTCCTACGGGACAGGGATCGGACAGCCCCAGCATTTT. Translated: CASSYGTGIGQPQHF.

CDR3 region: CASTPGLAPDTQYF. In DNA form, the CDR3 reads TGTGCCAGCACCCCCGGACTAGCGCCAGATACGCAGTATTTT. The chain joins TRBV2 to TRBJ2-3; 9 bases are shared with TRBD2. The V gene's germline CDR1 is SNHLY and CDR2 FYNNEI. V lost 7 bases to trimming and J lost 4 bases; unmatched junction nucleotides: 6. The CDR3 is 14 amino acids. The entire variable domain, with the rest obtained from reference TRBV2 and TRBJ2-3, is as follows: EPEVTQTPSHQVTQMGQEVILRCVPISNHLYFYWYRQILGQKVEFLVSFYNNEISEKSEIFDDQFSVERPDGSNFTLKIRSTKLEDSAMYFCASTPGLAPDTQYFGPGTRLTVL.

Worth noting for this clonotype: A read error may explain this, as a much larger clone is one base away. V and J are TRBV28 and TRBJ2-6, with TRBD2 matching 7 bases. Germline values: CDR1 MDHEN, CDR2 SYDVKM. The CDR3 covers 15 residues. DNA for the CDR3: TGTGCCAGCAGTGTATGGGGGGGTGGGGCCAACGTCCTGACTTTC. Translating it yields CASSVWGGGANVLTF.

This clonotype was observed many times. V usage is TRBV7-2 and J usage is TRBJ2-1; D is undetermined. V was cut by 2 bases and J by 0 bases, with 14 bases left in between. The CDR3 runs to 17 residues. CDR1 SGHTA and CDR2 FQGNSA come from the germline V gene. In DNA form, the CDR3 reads TGTGCCAGCAGCTTACAATTTAGGGTCAGCTCCTACAATGAGCAGTTCTTC. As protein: CASSLQFRVSSYNEQFF.

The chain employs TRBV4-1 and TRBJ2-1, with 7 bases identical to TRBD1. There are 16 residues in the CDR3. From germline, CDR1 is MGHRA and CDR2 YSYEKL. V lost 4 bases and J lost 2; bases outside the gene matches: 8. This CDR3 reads CASSPSTGTTYNEQFF. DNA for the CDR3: TGCGCCAGCAGCCCATCGACAGGGACCACCTACAATGAGCAGTTCTTC.

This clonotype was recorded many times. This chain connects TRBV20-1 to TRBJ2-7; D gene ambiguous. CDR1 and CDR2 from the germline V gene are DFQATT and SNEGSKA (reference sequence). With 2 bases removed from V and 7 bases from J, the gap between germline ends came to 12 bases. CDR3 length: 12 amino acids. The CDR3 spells CSARPLGWEQYF. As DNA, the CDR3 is TGCAGTGCTAGACCTCTAGGGTGGGAGCAGTACTTC.

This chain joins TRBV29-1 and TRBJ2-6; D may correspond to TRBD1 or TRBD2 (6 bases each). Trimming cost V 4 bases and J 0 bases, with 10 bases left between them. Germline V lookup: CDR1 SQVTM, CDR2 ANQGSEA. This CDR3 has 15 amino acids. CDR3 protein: CSVAKGGSGANVLTF. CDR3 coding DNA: TGCAGCGTTGCTAAGGGGGGCTCTGGGGCCAACGTCCTGACTTTC.

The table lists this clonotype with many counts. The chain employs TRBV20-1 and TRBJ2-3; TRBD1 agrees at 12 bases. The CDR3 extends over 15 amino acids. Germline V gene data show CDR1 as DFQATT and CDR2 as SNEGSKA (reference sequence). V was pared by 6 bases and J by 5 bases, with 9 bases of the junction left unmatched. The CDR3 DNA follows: TGCAGTGCCCTTCGCGGGACAGGGGGCGTAGATACGCAGTATTTT. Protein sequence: CSALRGTGGVDTQYF.

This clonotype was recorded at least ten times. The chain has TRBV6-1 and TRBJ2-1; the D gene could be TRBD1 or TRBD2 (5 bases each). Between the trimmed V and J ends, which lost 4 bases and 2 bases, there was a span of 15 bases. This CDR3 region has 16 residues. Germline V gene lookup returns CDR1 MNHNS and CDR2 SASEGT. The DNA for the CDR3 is TGTGCCAGCAGTGCTTTTCTGGGGGTCGCCTACAATGAGCAGTTCTTC. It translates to CASSAFLGVAYNEQFF.

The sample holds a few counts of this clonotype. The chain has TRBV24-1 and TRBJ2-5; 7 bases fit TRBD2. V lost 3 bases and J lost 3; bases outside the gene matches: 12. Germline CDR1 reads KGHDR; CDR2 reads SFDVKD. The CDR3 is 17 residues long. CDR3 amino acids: CATSDALGGTPKETQYF. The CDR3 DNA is TGTGCCACCAGTGATGCGCTGGGGGGGACTCCGAAAGAGACCCAGTACTTC.

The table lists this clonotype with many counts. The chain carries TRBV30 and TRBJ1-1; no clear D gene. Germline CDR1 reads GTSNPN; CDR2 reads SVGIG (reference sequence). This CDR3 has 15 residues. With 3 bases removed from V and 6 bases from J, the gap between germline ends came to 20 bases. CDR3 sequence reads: CAWRVMTRWSAEAFF. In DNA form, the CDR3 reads TGTGCCTGGAGAGTGATGACCCGGTGGAGCGCTGAAGCTTTCTTT.

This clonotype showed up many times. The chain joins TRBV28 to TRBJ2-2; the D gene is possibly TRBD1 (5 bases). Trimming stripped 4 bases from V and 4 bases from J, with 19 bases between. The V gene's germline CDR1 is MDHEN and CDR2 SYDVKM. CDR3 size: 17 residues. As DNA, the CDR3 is TGTGCCAGCAGTTCCTACACTAATGACAGACCCACCGGGGAGCTGTTTTTT. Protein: CASSSYTNDRPTGELFF.

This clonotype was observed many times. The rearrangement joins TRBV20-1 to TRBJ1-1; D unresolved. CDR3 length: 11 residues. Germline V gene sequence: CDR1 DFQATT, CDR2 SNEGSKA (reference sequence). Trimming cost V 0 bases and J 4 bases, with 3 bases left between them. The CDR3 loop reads CSAREATEAFF. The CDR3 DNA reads TGCAGTGCTAGAGAGGCCACTGAAGCTTTCTTT.

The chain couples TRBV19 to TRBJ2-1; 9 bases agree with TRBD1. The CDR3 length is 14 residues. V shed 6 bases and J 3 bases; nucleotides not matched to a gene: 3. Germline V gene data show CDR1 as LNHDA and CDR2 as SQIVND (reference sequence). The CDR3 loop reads CASSTGQGYNEQFF. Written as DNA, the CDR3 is TGTGCCAGTAGCACGGGACAGGGCTACAATGAGCAGTTCTTC.

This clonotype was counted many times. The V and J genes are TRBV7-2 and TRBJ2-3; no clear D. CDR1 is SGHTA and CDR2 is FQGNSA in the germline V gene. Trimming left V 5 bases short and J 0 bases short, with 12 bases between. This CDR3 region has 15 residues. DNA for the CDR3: TGTGCCAGCAGCCCGCGGCCGCCTAGCACAGATACGCAGTATTTT. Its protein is CASSPRPPSTDTQYF.

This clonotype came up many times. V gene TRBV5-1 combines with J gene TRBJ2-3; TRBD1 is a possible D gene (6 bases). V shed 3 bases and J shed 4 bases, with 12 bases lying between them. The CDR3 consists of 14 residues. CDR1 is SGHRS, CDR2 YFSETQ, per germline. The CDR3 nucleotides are TGCGCCAGCAGCTCGCGGTCAGGGGCAGATACGCAGTATTTT. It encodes CASSSRSGADTQYF. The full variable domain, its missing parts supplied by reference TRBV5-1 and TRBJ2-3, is KAGVTQTPRYLIKTRGQQVTLSCSPISGHRSVSWYQQTPGQGLQFLFEYFSETQRNKGNFPGRFSGRQFSNSRSEMNVSTLELGDSALYLCASSSRSGADTQYFGPGTRLTVL.

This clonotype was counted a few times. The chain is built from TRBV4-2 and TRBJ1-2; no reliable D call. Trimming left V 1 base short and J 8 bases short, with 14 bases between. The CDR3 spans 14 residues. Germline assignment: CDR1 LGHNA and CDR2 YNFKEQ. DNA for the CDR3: TGTGCCAGCAGCCAAGTCCCAGCTTCACTCGGCTACACCTTC. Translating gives CASSQVPASLGYTF.

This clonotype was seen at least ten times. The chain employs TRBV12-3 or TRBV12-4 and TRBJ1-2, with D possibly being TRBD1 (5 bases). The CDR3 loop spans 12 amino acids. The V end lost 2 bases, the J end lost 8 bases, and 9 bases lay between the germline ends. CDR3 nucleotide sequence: TGTGCCAGCAGTTTAAAGGGGAAGGGCTACACCTTC. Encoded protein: CASSLKGKGYTF.

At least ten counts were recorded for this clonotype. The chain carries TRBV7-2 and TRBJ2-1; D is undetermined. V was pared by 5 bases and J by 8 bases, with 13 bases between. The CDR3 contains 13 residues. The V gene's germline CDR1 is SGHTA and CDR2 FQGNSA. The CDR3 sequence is CASSRAGYDEQFF. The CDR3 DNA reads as TGTGCCAGCAGCCGTGCTGGGTACGATGAGCAGTTCTTC.

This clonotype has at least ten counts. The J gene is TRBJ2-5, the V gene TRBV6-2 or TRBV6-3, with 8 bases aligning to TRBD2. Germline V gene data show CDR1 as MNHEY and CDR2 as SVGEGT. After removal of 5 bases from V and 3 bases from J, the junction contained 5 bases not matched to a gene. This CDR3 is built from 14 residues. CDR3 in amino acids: CASSPVGREETQYF. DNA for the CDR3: TGTGCCAGCAGTCCCGTCGGGAGGGAAGAGACCCAGTACTTC.

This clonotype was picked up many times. The CDR3 DNA reads TGTGCCAGCAGCTTGCCCCCCGCGGGGGGGAGGGAGACCCAGTACTTC. Translation: CASSLPPAGGRETQYF. The V and J genes are TRBV5-6 and TRBJ2-5, with 9 bases lining up with TRBD2. Per the germline V gene, CDR1 is SGHDT and CDR2 is YYEEEE. The V segment lost 1 base and the J segment 5 bases; nucleotides outside the gene matches: 9. The length of the CDR3 is 16 residues.

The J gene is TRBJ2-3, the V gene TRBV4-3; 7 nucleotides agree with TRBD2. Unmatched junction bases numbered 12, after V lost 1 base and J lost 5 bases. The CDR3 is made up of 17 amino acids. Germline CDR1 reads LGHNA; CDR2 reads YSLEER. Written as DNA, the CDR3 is TGCGCCAGCAGCCAAGTCTCGGGACTATCGGGGGGAGATACGCAGTATTTT. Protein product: CASSQVSGLSGGDTQYF.

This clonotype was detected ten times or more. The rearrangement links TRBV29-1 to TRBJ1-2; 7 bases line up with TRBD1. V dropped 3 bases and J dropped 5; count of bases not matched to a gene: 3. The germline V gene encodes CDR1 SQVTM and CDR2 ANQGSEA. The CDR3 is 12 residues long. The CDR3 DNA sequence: TGCAGCGTTGACAGGGGGGATTATGGCTACACCTTC. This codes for CSVDRGDYGYTF.

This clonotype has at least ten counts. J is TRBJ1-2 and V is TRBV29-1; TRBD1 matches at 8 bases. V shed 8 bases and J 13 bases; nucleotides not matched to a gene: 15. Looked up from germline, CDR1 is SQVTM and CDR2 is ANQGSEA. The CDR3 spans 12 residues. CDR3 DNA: TGCAGCTCCGACAGGGGCCAAAGGCTTGGCACCTTC. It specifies CSSDRGQRLGTF.

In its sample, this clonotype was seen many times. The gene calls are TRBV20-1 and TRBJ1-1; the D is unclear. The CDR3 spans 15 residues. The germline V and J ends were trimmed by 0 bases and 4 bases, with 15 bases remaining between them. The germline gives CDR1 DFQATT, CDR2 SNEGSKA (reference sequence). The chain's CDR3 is CSARERLIVGTEAFF. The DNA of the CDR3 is TGCAGTGCTAGAGAGCGGCTCATCGTGGGCACTGAAGCTTTCTTT.

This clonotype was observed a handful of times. The CDR3 protein is CSGGLASETQYF. The CDR3 DNA sequence: TGCAGTGGCGGACTAGCCTCGGAGACCCAGTACTTC. V is TRBV20-1 and J is TRBJ2-5; 8 bases map to TRBD2. Trimming took 7 bases from V and 5 from J; bases not matched to a gene: 6. The CDR3 spans 12 residues. CDR1 is DFQATT, CDR2 SNEGSKA, per germline (reference sequence).

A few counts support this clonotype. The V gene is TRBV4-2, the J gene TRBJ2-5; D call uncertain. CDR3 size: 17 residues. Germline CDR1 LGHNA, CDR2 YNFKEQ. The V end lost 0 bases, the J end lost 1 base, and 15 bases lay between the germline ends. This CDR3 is CASSQDVNRPGQETQYF. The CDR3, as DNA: TGTGCCAGCAGCCAAGATGTGAACCGGCCGGGCCAAGAGACCCAGTACTTC.

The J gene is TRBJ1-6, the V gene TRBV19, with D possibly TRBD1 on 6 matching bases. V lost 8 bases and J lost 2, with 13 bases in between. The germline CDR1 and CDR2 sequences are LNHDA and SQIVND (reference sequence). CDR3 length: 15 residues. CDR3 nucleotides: TGTGCCAGTGGCCGGGACACCGCCTATAATTCACCCCTCCACTTT. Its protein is CASGRDTAYNSPLHF.

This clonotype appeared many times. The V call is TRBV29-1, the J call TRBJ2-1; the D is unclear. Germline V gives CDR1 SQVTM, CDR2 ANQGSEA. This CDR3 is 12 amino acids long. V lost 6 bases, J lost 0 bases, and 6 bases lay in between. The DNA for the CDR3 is TGCAGCGTACGGATCTCCTACAATGAGCAGTTCTTC. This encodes CSVRISYNEQFF.